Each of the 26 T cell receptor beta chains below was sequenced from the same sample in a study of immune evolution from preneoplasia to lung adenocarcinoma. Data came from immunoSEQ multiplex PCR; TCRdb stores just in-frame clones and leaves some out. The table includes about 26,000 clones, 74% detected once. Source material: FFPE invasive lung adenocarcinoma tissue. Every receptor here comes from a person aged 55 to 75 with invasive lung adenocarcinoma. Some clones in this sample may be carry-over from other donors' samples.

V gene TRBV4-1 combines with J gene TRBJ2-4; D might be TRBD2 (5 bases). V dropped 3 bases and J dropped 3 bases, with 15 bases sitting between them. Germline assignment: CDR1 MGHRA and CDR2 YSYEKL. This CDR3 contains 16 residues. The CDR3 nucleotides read TGCGCCAGCAGCCAGAGGCCGGGTGAGGGCAAAAACATTCAGTACTTC. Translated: CASSQRPGEGKNIQYF.

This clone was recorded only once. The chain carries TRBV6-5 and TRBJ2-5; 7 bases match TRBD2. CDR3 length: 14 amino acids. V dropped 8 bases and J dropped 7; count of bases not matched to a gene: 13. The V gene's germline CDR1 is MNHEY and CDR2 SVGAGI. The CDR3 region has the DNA TGTGCCAGCCGCCCGGGACTAACCCCGGGGACCCAGTACTTC. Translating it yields CASRPGLTPGTQYF.

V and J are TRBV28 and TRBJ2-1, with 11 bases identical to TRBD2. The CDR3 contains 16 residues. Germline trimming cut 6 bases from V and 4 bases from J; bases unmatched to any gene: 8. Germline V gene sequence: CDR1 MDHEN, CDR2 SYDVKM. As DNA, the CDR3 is TGTGCCAGCAGCCTAAGACTAGCGGGAAGGTACAATGAGCAGTTCTTC. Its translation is CASSLRLAGRYNEQFF.

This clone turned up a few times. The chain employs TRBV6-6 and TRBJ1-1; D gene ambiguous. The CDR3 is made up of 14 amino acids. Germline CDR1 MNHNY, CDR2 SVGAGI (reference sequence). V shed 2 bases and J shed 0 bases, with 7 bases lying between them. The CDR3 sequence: CASSYPQVNTEAFF. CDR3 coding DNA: TGTGCCAGCAGTTACCCTCAGGTGAACACTGAAGCTTTCTTT.

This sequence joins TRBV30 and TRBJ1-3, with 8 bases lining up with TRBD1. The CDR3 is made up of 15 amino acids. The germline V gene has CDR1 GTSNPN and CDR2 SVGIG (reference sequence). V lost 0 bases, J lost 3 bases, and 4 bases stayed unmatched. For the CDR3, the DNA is TGTGCCTGGAGTGTACTCAGGGGGCGTGGAAACACCATATATTTT. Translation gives CAWSVLRGRGNTIYF.

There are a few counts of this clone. CDR3 in DNA: TGTGCCATCAGTTCGGGACAGCCTACAATCTATGGCTACACCTTC. This sequence encodes CAISSGQPTIYGYTF. V usage is TRBV10-3 and J usage is TRBJ1-2, with 7 bases aligning to TRBD1. J was trimmed by 4 bases and V by 5 bases; bases with no gene match: 10. CDR1 is ENHRY, CDR2 SYGVKD, per germline. The CDR3 covers 15 residues.

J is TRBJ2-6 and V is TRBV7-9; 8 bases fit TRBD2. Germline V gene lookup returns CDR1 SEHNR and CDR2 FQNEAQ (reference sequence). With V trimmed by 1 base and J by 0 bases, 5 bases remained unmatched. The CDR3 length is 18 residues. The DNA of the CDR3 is TGTGCCAGCAGCTTAGTGGGACTAGACTTCTCTGGGGCCAACGTCCTGACTTTC. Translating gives CASSLVGLDFSGANVLTF.

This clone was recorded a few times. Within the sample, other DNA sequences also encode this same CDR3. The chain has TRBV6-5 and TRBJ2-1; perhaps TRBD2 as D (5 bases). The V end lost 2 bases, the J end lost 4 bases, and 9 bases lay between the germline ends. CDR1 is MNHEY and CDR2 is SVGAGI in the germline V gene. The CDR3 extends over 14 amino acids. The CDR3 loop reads CASSYEGQYNEQFF. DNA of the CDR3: TGTGCCAGCAGTTACGAGGGTCAATACAATGAGCAGTTCTTC.

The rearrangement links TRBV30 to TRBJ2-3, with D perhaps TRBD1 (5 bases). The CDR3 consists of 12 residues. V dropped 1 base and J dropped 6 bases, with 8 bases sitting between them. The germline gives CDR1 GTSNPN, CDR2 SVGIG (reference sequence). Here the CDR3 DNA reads TGTGCCTGGAGTGGATCAGGGGATACGCAGTATTTT. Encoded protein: CAWSGSGDTQYF. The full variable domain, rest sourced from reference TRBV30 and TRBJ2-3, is SQTIHQWPATLVQPVGSPLSLECTVEGTSNPNLYWYRQAAGRGLQLLFYSVGIGQISSEVPQNLSASRPQDRQFILSSKKLLLSDSGFYLCAWSGSGDTQYFGPGTRLTVL.

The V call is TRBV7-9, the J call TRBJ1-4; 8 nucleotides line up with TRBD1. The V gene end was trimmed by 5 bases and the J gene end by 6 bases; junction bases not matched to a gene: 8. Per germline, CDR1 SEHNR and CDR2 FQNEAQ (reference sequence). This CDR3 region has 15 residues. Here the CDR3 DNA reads TGTGCCAGCAGCGGAGGACAGGGAAGGGATGAAAAACTGTTTTTT. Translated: CASSGGQGRDEKLFF. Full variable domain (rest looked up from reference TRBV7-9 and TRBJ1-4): DTGVSQNPRHKITKRGQNVTFRCDPISEHNRLYWYRQTLGQGPEFLTYFQNEAQLEKSRLLSDRFSAERPKGSFSTLEIQRTEQGDSAMYLCASSGGQGRDEKLFFGSGTQLSVL.

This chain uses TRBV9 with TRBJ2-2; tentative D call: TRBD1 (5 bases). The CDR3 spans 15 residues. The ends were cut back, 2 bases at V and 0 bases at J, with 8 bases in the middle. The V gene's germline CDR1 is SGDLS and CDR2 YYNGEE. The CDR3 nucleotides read TGTGCCAGCAGCGTGCAGGGATCGAACACCGGGGAGCTGTTTTTT. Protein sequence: CASSVQGSNTGELFF. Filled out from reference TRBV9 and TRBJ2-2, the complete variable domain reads DSGVTQTPKHLITATGQRVTLRCSPRSGDLSVYWYQQSLDQGLQFLIQYYNGEERAKGNILERFSAQQFPDLHSELNLSSLELGDSALYFCASSVQGSNTGELFFGEGSRLTVL.

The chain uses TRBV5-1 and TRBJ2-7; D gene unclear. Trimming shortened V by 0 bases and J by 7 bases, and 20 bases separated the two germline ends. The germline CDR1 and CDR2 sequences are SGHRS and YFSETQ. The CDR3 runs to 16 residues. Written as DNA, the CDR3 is TGCGCCAGCAGCTTGGACTCTACCCCGGGCGTGCGTGAGCAGTACTTC. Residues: CASSLDSTPGVREQYF.

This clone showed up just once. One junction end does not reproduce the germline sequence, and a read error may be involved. This chain's CDR3 is CASSLGEQGVKRF. CDR3 coding DNA: TGTGCCAGCAGCTTAGGGGAACAGGGCGTAAAGAGGTTT. The rearrangement uses TRBV7-8 and TRBJ1-3; D possibly corresponds to TRBD1 (6 bases). Germline values: CDR1 SGHVS, CDR2 FQNEAQ. The CDR3 runs to 13 residues.

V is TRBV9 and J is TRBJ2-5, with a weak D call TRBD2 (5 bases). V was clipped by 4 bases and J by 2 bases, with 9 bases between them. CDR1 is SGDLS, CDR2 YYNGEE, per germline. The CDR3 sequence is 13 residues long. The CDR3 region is CASSLGLQETQYF. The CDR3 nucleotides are TGTGCCAGCAGCCTAGGACTTCAAGAGACCCAGTACTTC.

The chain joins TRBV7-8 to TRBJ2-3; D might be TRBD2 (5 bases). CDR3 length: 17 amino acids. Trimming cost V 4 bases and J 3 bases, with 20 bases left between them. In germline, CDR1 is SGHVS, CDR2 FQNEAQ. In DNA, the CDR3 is TGTGCCAGCAGCTCCGCTGGCGAGGAGCGGAGGACAGATACGCAGTATTTT. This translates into CASSSAGEERRTDTQYF. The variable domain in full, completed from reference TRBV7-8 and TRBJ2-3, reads GAGVSQSPRYKVAKRGQDVALRCDPISGHVSLFWYQQALGQGPEFLTYFQNEAQLDKSGLPSDRFFAERPEGSVSTLKIQRTQQEDSAVYLCASSSAGEERRTDTQYFGPGTRLTVL.

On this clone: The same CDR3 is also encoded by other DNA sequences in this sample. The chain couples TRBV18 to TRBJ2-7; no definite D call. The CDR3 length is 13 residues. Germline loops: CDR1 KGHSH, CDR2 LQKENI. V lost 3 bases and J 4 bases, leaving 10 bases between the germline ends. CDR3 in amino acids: CASSPAADYEQYF. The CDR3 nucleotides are TGTGCCAGCTCACCCGCCGCCGATTACGAGCAGTACTTC.

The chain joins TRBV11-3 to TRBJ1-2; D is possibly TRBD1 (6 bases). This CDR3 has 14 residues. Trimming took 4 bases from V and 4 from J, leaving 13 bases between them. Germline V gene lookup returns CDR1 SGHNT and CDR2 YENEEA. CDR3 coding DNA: TGTGCCAGCAGCTCGGGGGGCGGTTCCTATGGCTACACCTTC. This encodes CASSSGGGSYGYTF.

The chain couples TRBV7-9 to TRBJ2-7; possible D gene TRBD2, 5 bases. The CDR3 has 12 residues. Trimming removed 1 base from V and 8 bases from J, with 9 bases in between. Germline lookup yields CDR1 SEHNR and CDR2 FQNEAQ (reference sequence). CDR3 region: CASSLEGDKQYF. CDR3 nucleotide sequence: TGTGCCAGCAGCTTAGAGGGAGACAAGCAGTACTTC.

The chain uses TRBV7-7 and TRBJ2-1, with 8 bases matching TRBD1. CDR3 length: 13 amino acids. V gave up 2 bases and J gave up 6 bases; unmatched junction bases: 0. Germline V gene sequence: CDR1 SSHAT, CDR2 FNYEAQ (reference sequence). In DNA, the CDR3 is TGTGCCAGCAGCTTAACAGGGGGCAATGAGCAGTTCTTC. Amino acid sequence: CASSLTGGNEQFF.

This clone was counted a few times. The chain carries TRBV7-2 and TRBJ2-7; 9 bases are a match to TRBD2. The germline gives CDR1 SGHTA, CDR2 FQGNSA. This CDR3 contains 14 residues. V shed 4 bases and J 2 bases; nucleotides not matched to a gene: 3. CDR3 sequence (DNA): TGTGCCAGCAGCTCATCTAGCGGGGCCTACGAGCAGTACTTC. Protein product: CASSSSSGAYEQYF. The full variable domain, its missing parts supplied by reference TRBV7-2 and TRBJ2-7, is GAGVSQSPSNKVTEKGKDVELRCDPISGHTALYWYRQSLGQGLEFLIYFQGNSAPDKSGLPSDRFSAERTGGSVSTLTIQRTQQEDSAVYLCASSSSSGAYEQYFGPGTRLTVT.

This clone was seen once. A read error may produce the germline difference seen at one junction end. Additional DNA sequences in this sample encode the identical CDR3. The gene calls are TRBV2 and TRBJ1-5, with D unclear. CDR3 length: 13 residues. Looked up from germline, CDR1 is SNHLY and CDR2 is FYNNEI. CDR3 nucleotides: TGTGCCAGCATGAGAGATAGCAATCAGCCCCAACATTTT. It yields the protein CASMRDSNQPQHF. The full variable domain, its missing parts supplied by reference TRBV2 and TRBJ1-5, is EPEVTQTPSHQVTQMGQEVILRCVPISNHLYFYWYRQILGQKVEFLVSFYNNEISEKSEIFDDQFSVERPDGSNFTLKIRSTKLEDSAMYFCASMRDSNQPQHFGDGTRLSIL.

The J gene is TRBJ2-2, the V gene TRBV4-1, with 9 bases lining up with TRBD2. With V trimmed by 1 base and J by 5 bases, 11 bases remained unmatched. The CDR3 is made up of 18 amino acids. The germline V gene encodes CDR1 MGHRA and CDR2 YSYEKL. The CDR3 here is CASSQGRSSGMVTGELFF. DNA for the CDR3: TGCGCCAGCAGCCAAGGACGATCTAGCGGGATGGTTACCGGGGAGCTGTTTTTT.

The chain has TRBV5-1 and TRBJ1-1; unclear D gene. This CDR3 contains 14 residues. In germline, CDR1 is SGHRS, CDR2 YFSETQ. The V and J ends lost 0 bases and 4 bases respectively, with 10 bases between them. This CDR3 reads CASSLVGSTTEAFF. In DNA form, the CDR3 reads TGCGCCAGCAGCTTGGTAGGGTCTACCACTGAAGCTTTCTTT.

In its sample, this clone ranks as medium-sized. The CDR3 region has the DNA TGTGCCAGCTCACCACCAGGGGTGTGGGGCTACACCTTC. It codes for CASSPPGVWGYTF. The rearrangement uses TRBV18 and TRBJ1-2; D is possibly TRBD1 (5 bases). V was cut by 0 bases and J by 8 bases, with 10 bases left in between. CDR1 and CDR2 from the germline V gene are KGHSH and LQKENI. The CDR3 runs 13 residues. Using reference TRBV18 and TRBJ1-2 for the parts outside the CDR3, the full variable domain is NAGVMQNPRHLVRRRGQEARLRCSPMKGHSHVYWYRQLPEEGLKFMVYLQKENIIDESGMPKERFSAEFPKEGPSILRIQQVVRGDSAAYFCASSPPGVWGYTFGSGTRLTVV.

CDR3 residues: CASSGGAGGGATF. The CDR3 nucleotides read TGTGCCAGCTCTGGGGGGGCGGGCGGAGGAGCCACCTTC. V and J are TRBV27 and TRBJ1-2; D is possibly TRBD1 (6 bases). Trimming took 8 bases from V and 13 from J, leaving 23 bases between them. The CDR3 totals 13 residues. CDR1 MNHEY and CDR2 SMNVEV come from the germline V gene (reference sequence).

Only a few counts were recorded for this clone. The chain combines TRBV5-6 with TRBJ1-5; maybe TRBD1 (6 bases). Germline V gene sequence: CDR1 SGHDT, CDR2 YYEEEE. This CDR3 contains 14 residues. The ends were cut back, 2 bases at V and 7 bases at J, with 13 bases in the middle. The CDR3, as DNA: TGTGCCAGCAGCTTACAGGGTCCGGGACAGCCCCAGCATTTT. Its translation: CASSLQGPGQPQHF.